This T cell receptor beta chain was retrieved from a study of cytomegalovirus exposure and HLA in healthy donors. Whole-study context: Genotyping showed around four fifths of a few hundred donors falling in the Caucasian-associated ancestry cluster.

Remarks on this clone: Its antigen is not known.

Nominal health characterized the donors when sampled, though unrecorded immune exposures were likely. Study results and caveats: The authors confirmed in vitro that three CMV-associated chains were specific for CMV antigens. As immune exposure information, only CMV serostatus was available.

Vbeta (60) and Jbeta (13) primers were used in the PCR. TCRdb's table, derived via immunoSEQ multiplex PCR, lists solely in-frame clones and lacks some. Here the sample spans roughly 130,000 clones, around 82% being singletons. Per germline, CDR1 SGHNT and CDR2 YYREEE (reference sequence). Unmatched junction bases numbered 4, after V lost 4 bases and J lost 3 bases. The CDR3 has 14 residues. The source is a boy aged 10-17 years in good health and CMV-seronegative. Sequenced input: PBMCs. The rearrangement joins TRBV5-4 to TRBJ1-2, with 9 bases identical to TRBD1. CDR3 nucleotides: TGTGCCAGCAGCACCCGGGACAGGGACTATGGCTACACCTTC. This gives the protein CASSTRDRDYGYTF.